The present entry profiles one T cell receptor beta chain with its context. The antigen remains unidentified. This record comes from a study of cytomegalovirus exposure and HLA in healthy donors. This CDR3 has 15 amino acids. J was trimmed by 4 bases and V by 2 bases; bases with no gene match: 6. The germline V gene encodes CDR1 MNHEY and CDR2 SMNVEV (reference sequence). With 60 Vbeta and 13 Jbeta primers, the PCR was carried out. The assay was immunoSEQ multiplex PCR, and TCRdb's table has in-frame clones only and misses some. This table holds 200,000 or so clones, about 90% found once. The study's findings and limits: Presence/absence results assume similar sequencing depth per donor, which may not hold. In vitro checks showed that a few CMV-associated chains really do target CMV antigens.

The source is a girl less than two years old in good health and CMV-seronegative. The chain couples TRBV27 to TRBJ2-7, with 9 bases lining up with TRBD1. Sequencing used PBMCs. The CDR3 reads CASSLRGQGIYEQYF. CDR3 nucleotides: TGTGCCAGCAGTTTAAGGGGACAGGGCATATACGAGCAGTACTTC.